Presented here are 21 T cell receptor beta chains from one specimen sequenced in a study of blood T cell repertoires in COVID-19. The table came from immunoSEQ multiplex PCR; TCRdb's copy has only in-frame clones and leaves some out. The sample records roughly 250,000 clones, around 91% being singletons. The material sequenced was PBMCs or T cells enriched from blood (not recorded which). Every receptor here comes from a woman aged 18 to 35 who had recovered from COVID-19.

This chain connects TRBV6-1 to TRBJ1-3; D might be TRBD1 (5 bases). Trimming left V 0 bases short and J 4 bases short, with 7 bases between. This CDR3 region has 14 residues. The germline V gene encodes CDR1 MNHNS and CDR2 SASEGT. As DNA, the CDR3 is TGTGCCAGCAGTGAAGCAACAGGAGGAAACACCATATATTTT. Protein sequence: CASSEATGGNTIYF.

The rearrangement uses TRBV7-9 and TRBJ1-5; TRBD1 matches 7 bases. In germline, CDR1 is SEHNR, CDR2 FQNEAQ (reference sequence). V lost 5 bases, J lost 2 bases, and 6 bases stayed unmatched. This CDR3 region has 15 residues. The CDR3 region has the DNA TGTGCCAGCAGCCCCTTCGACAGGGGCAATCAGCCCCAGCATTTT. It translates to CASSPFDRGNQPQHF.

This chain links TRBV30 with TRBJ2-1; 12 nucleotides agree with TRBD2. The trim removed 2 bases at V and 9 bases at J, leaving 5 bases unmatched. There are 14 residues in the CDR3. From germline, CDR1 is GTSNPN and CDR2 SVGIG (reference sequence). CDR3 nucleotide sequence: TGTGCCTGGAGTTGGCCTAGCGGGGGGGCTGAGCAGTTCTTC. Translated, it gives CAWSWPSGGAEQFF.

The V gene is TRBV7-9, the J gene TRBJ2-5, with TRBD1 identical over 7 bases. The length of the CDR3 is 14 residues. V was clipped by 5 bases and J by 5 bases; unmatched bases: 8. The V gene's germline CDR1 is SEHNR and CDR2 FQNEAQ (reference sequence). In DNA, the CDR3 is TGTGCCAGCAGCGGCCAACAGGGGCGGGAGACCCAGTACTTC. As protein: CASSGQQGRETQYF.

The chain employs TRBV7-3 and TRBJ1-2; a weak D match, TRBD1 (6 bases). The CDR3 runs to 13 residues. Germline CDR1 and CDR2: SGHTA and FQGTGA. V lost 2 bases to trimming and J lost 4 bases, with 8 bases between them. The CDR3 region is CASSLEGGYGYTF. The CDR3 nucleotides read TGTGCCAGCAGCTTAGAAGGGGGCTATGGCTACACCTTC.

This clone was seen just once. The chain employs TRBV6-6 and TRBJ2-7; 9 bases fit TRBD1. The CDR3 runs to 14 residues. Trimming at V came to 10 bases and at J to 3 bases, leaving 10 bases not matched to a gene. CDR1 and CDR2 from the germline V gene are MNHNY and SVGAGI (reference sequence). The CDR3 protein is CATRPGQGLYEQYF. CDR3 bases: TGTGCCACCAGACCGGGACAGGGTCTCTACGAGCAGTACTTC.

The table lists this clone with a few counts. The CDR3, as DNA: TGTGCCAGCAGCCGGACAGGGCCTGGGGCCAACGTCCTGACTTTC. It encodes CASSRTGPGANVLTF. This chain links TRBV6-5 with TRBJ2-6; 8 nucleotides line up with TRBD1. CDR1 and CDR2 from the germline V gene are MNHEY and SVGAGI. Unmatched junction bases numbered 3, after V lost 6 bases and J lost 2 bases. The CDR3 consists of 15 residues.

The table lists this clone with a count of one. V is TRBV28 and J is TRBJ1-4; 8 nucleotides line up with TRBD1. V lost 9 bases to trimming and J lost 8 bases; unmatched junction nucleotides: 8. Germline CDR1 and CDR2: MDHEN and SYDVKM. There are 13 residues in the CDR3. The CDR3 nucleotides read TGTGCCAGTCTAGACAGGGGAGGAGAAAAACTGTTTTTT. Protein: CASLDRGGEKLFF.

The chain links TRBV2 to TRBJ1-2; D call uncertain. Trimming shortened V by 7 bases and J by 8 bases, and 17 bases separated the two germline ends. The CDR3 contains 13 residues. Germline assignment: CDR1 SNHLY and CDR2 FYNNEI. In nucleotides, the CDR3 is TGTGCCAGCACCGATTTTTCTCCCGGGGGCTACACCTTC. Its protein product is CASTDFSPGGYTF.

The chain is built from TRBV5-6 and TRBJ2-2; the D is unclear. The CDR3 spans 14 residues. Germline CDR1 reads SGHDT; CDR2 reads YYEEEE. V was cut by 4 bases and J by 6 bases, with 13 bases left in between. Written as DNA, the CDR3 is TGTGCCAGCAGCCTCCAAAGTACGGCCGGGGAGCTGTTTTTT. It specifies CASSLQSTAGELFF.

This chain uses TRBV27 with TRBJ2-2, with D possibly TRBD1 on 6 matching bases. V was cut by 2 bases and J by 8 bases, with 12 bases left in between. CDR1 and CDR2 (germline): MNHEY, SMNVEV (reference sequence). The CDR3 covers 14 residues. In DNA, the CDR3 is TGTGCCAGCAGTTTAAACGCAGGGGCAGGGGAGCTGTTTTTT. As protein: CASSLNAGAGELFF.

This clone occurred a few times. The chain links TRBV6-4 to TRBJ2-2, with no clear D. Germline V gene sequence: CDR1 MRHNA, CDR2 SNTAGT. The CDR3 is 14 residues long. V lost 8 bases and J 4 bases, leaving 14 bases between the germline ends. CDR3 in amino acids: CASSPSPGTGELFF. As DNA, the CDR3 is TGTGCCAGCTCCCCGAGTCCGGGCACCGGGGAGCTGTTTTTT.

The chain couples TRBV30 to TRBJ2-7; D gene ambiguous. CDR3 size: 11 residues. V shed 1 base and J shed 4 bases, with 5 bases lying between them. CDR1 is GTSNPN and CDR2 is SVGIG in the germline V gene (reference sequence). CDR3: CAWSGVYEQYF. The DNA for the CDR3 is TGTGCCTGGAGTGGTGTATACGAGCAGTACTTC.

V gene TRBV3-1 (or the pseudogene TRBV3-2) combines with J gene TRBJ2-7; the match to TRBD2 covers 13 bases. J gave up 7 bases and V 6 bases, and 9 bases lay outside the gene matches. The CDR3 covers 15 residues. Per germline, CDR1 LGHDT and CDR2 YNNKEL (reference sequence). The CDR3 here is CASSLGLAGDSEQYF. The CDR3 region has the DNA TGTGCCAGCAGTCTCGGACTAGCGGGGGATAGTGAGCAGTACTTC.

V usage is TRBV5-1 and J usage is TRBJ2-5; TRBD2 agrees at 9 bases. V lost 2 bases, J lost 1 base, and 3 bases stayed unmatched. Germline assignment: CDR1 SGHRS and CDR2 YFSETQ. This CDR3 comprises 15 residues. The CDR3 reads CASSFSGGTQETQYF. The DNA for the CDR3 is TGCGCCAGCAGCTTTAGCGGGGGAACCCAAGAGACCCAGTACTTC.

V gene TRBV6-5 combines with J gene TRBJ2-1, with TRBD2 identical over 12 bases. This CDR3 spans 16 amino acids. Germline CDR1 is MNHEY and CDR2 is SVGAGI. After removal of 2 bases from V and 4 bases from J, the junction contained 3 bases not matched to a gene. Here the CDR3 reads CASSYRTSGEYNEQFF. The CDR3 DNA is TGTGCCAGCAGTTACAGGACTAGCGGGGAATACAATGAGCAGTTCTTC.

This chain joins TRBV29-1 and TRBJ1-4, with a tentative D call TRBD1 (6 bases). The ends were cut back, 7 bases at V and 2 bases at J, with 14 bases in the middle. This CDR3 has 14 residues. The V gene's germline CDR1 is SQVTM and CDR2 ANQGSEA. The CDR3 loop reads CSAVGRGTNEKLFF. Here the CDR3 DNA reads TGCAGCGCTGTGGGTAGGGGGACTAATGAAAAACTGTTTTTT.

As DNA, the CDR3 is TGTGCCAGCTCACCCGACAGTGGAAACACCGGGGAGCTGTTTTTT. The encoded protein is CASSPDSGNTGELFF. The genes are TRBV18 and TRBJ2-2; D might be TRBD1 (5 bases). The CDR3 extends over 15 amino acids. Trimming removed 3 bases from V and 2 bases from J, with 10 bases in between. From germline, CDR1 is KGHSH and CDR2 LQKENI. Looking up the rest from reference TRBV18 and TRBJ2-2 gives the full variable domain: NAGVMQNPRHLVRRRGQEARLRCSPMKGHSHVYWYRQLPEEGLKFMVYLQKENIIDESGMPKERFSAEFPKEGPSILRIQQVVRGDSAAYFCASSPDSGNTGELFFGEGSRLTVL.

CDR3 residues: CASRSGTGFTEAFF. The CDR3 DNA sequence: TGTGCCAGCAGATCCGGGACAGGGTTCACTGAAGCTTTCTTT. The genes are TRBV2 and TRBJ1-1, with 9 bases fitting TRBD1. The J segment lost 4 bases and the V segment lost 6 bases, leaving 6 bases of the junction unmatched. Germline-derived CDR1 and CDR2 are SNHLY and FYNNEI. The CDR3 is 14 residues long. Filled out from reference TRBV2 and TRBJ1-1, the complete variable domain reads EPEVTQTPSHQVTQMGQEVILRCVPISNHLYFYWYRQILGQKVEFLVSFYNNEISEKSEIFDDQFSVERPDGSNFTLKIRSTKLEDSAMYFCASRSGTGFTEAFFGQGTRLTVV.

This clone turned up a few times. The J gene is TRBJ2-3, the V gene TRBV5-4; D not resolved. Per the germline V gene, CDR1 is SGHNT and CDR2 is YYREEE (reference sequence). This CDR3 has 12 residues. The V end lost 2 bases, the J end lost 6 bases, and 7 bases lay between the germline ends. The CDR3 coding sequence is TGTGCCAGCAGCTTTTGGCGGGATACGCAGTATTTT. Translating it yields CASSFWRDTQYF.

This chain joins TRBV29-1 and TRBJ2-5; D gene uncertain. The CDR3 is 13 amino acids. CDR1 and CDR2 (germline): SQVTM, ANQGSEA. The V gene lost 0 bases and the J gene lost 9 bases, with 14 bases spanning the gap. CDR3 region: CSVEDPQRVAQYF. Written as DNA, the CDR3 is TGCAGCGTTGAAGACCCCCAAAGAGTGGCCCAGTACTTC.